Below are 8 T cell receptor beta chains sequenced from a single sample in a study of cytomegalovirus exposure and HLA in healthy donors (dated by TCRdb to about 2017). The library relied on the immunoSEQ multiplex PCR assay. For the multiplex PCR, a mixture combining 60 forward primers for TCR Vbeta segments and 13 reverse primers for TCR Jbeta segments was used. TCRdb took this table from immuneACCESS and kept in-frame rearrangements with V and J called. Such tables lack part of the clones; where checked against another copy, unresolved V genes explain under half of the gap, and the rest is unexplained. For this sample there are 150,000 to 200,000 clones; roughly 65% appear just once. The leading ten clones occupy approximately 4.4% of the sample. Sequencing used PBMCs. Every receptor here comes from a man aged 18 to 30 in good health and CMV-seropositive.

V gene TRBV4-2 combines with J gene TRBJ2-1; 14 bases agree with TRBD2. V lost 4 bases to trimming and J lost 8 bases; unmatched junction nucleotides: 7. CDR3 length: 16 amino acids. Germline CDR1 is LGHNA and CDR2 is YNFKEQ. CDR3: CASSLFPGLAGDEQFF. The CDR3, as DNA: TGTGCCAGCAGCCTTTTTCCGGGACTAGCGGGAGATGAGCAGTTCTTC.

The chain carries TRBV4-1 and TRBJ2-1; 12 bases are a match to TRBD2. Looked up from germline, CDR1 is MGHRA and CDR2 is YSYEKL. This CDR3 comprises 15 residues. Trimming took 4 bases from V and 8 from J; bases not matched to a gene: 6. The chain's CDR3 is CASSLTSGSSDEQFF. CDR3 bases: TGCGCCAGCAGCCTGACTAGCGGGAGTTCAGATGAGCAGTTCTTC.

The gene calls are TRBV21-1 and TRBJ1-5; the tabulated D call, TRBD1, remains unverified against the DNA. TRBV21-1 is marked as a pseudogene. This CDR3 region has 14 residues. As DNA, the CDR3 is TGTGCCAGCACCCTAAGGGGGCGATTTCTCCCCCAGCATTTT. Translating it yields CASTLRGRFLPQHF.

This clone has only one observation. The chain employs TRBV6-1 and TRBJ1-1; D is perhaps TRBD1 (6 bases). The V and J ends lost 3 bases and 4 bases respectively, with 18 bases between them. The CDR3 length is 16 residues. Germline V gene data show CDR1 as MNHNS and CDR2 as SASEGT. CDR3 sequence: CASSDWDILLSTEAFF. CDR3 in DNA: TGTGCCAGCAGTGACTGGGACATACTACTCAGCACTGAAGCTTTCTTT.

The chain recombines TRBV28 with TRBJ2-7; the D gene is possibly TRBD2 (6 bases). Trimming stripped 5 bases from V and 3 bases from J, with 20 bases between. This CDR3 is 16 amino acids long. In germline, CDR1 is MDHEN, CDR2 SYDVKM. In DNA, the CDR3 is TGTGCCAGCAGTACCCCTCGGGCTAGCGTCGGCTACGAGCAGTACGTC. Translated: CASSTPRASVGYEQYV.

This clone was found a few times. The chain couples TRBV2 to TRBJ1-1, with D possibly TRBD1 on 5 matching bases. CDR3 length: 14 residues. Germline V gene lookup returns CDR1 SNHLY and CDR2 FYNNEI. V was trimmed by 5 bases and J by 4 bases, leaving 14 bases between them. The CDR3 nucleotides are TGTGCCAGCAGTAATGGACACTCCTCCACTGAAGCTTTCTTT. Its translation: CASSNGHSSTEAFF.

The J gene is TRBJ1-2, the V gene TRBV29-1, with D unclear. Germline assignment: CDR1 SQVTM and CDR2 ANQGSEA. The CDR3 is 13 residues long. With 3 bases removed from V and 2 bases from J, the gap between germline ends came to 10 bases. The CDR3 DNA reads TGCAGCGTTGATGTACAGCTGAACTATGGCTACACCTTC. This gives the protein CSVDVQLNYGYTF. Filled out from reference TRBV29-1 and TRBJ1-2, the complete variable domain reads SAVISQKPSRDICQRGTSLTIQCQVDSQVTMMFWYRQQPGQSLTLIATANQGSEATYESGFVIDKFPISRPNLTFSTLTVSNMSPEDSSIYLCSVDVQLNYGYTFGSGTRLTVV.

The chain combines TRBV2 with TRBJ1-2, with 7 bases identical to TRBD1. With 6 bases clipped from V and 8 bases from J, the junction kept 9 bases outside the gene matches. Germline-derived CDR1 and CDR2 are SNHLY and FYNNEI. This CDR3 spans 13 amino acids. CDR3 in DNA: TGTGCCAGCAGGAGGACAGGTCCCCAAGGCTACACCTTC. Translated, it gives CASRRTGPQGYTF.